The 9 T cell receptor beta chains below come from one sample, sequenced in a study of memory CD4+ T cells and cytomegalovirus serostatus. The sort gate was single viable CD3+CD4+CD8-CD45RO+ cells for memory CD4+ T cells. Measured with immunoSEQ multiplex PCR; TCRdb has only the in-frame clones, and not every one. Of some 65,000 clones listed, around 82% were seen once; the top ten hold almost 0.55%. The sequencing sample was made of memory CD4+ T cells from blood. The receptor set was obtained from an adult in good health and CMV-seronegative. Some clones in this sample may be carry-over from other donors' samples.

The chain is built from TRBV18 and TRBJ2-5; D is undetermined. Trimming removed 2 bases from V and 3 bases from J, with 7 bases in between. Germline-derived CDR1 and CDR2 are KGHSH and LQKENI. The CDR3 sequence is 13 residues long. The CDR3 region is CASSPRWEETQYF. As DNA, the CDR3 is TGTGCCAGCTCACCAAGGTGGGAAGAGACCCAGTACTTC.

This clone turned up a few times. The V call is TRBV7-2, the J call TRBJ2-2; TRBD2 matches 9 bases. The CDR3 contains 16 residues. The trim removed 0 bases at V and 6 bases at J, leaving 5 bases unmatched. Germline CDR1 SGHTA, CDR2 FQGNSA. DNA of the CDR3: TGTGCCAGCAGCTTAGCGCGGGGGGGGAAATCCGGGGAGCTGTTTTTT. This sequence encodes CASSLARGGKSGELFF.

The chain couples TRBV9 to TRBJ1-1; D uncertain. Germline V gene data show CDR1 as SGDLS and CDR2 as YYNGEE. The CDR3 spans 16 residues. V was cut by 2 bases and J by 4 bases, with 18 bases left in between. The CDR3 sequence is CASSVGLRIGGTEAFF. CDR3 DNA: TGTGCCAGCAGCGTTGGGCTTCGGATCGGAGGCACTGAAGCTTTCTTT. Variable domain in full (rest from reference TRBV9 and TRBJ1-1): DSGVTQTPKHLITATGQRVTLRCSPRSGDLSVYWYQQSLDQGLQFLIQYYNGEERAKGNILERFSAQQFPDLHSELNLSSLELGDSALYFCASSVGLRIGGTEAFFGQGTRLTVV.

The gene calls are TRBV5-1 and TRBJ2-7; weak D call: TRBD1 (6 bases). The germline V gene encodes CDR1 SGHRS and CDR2 YFSETQ. With 2 bases removed from V and 3 bases from J, the gap between germline ends came to 15 bases. The CDR3 is 15 amino acids. CDR3 DNA sequence: TGCGCCAGCAGCTTTAGGGCAGGGGATGGCTACGAGCAGTACTTC. Encoded protein: CASSFRAGDGYEQYF.

V gene TRBV5-8 combines with J gene TRBJ2-3; D is perhaps TRBD1 or TRBD2 (6 bases each). CDR3 length equals 15 residues. In germline, CDR1 is SGHTS, CDR2 YDEGEE. V was shortened by 1 base and J by 2 bases, with 11 bases between the two germline ends. The CDR3 DNA is TGTGCCAGCAGCTTGCGGGGGCGAGCCACAGATACGCAGTATTTT. Amino acid sequence: CASSLRGRATDTQYF.

The J gene is TRBJ1-2, the V gene TRBV5-1; D unclear. Looked up from germline, CDR1 is SGHRS and CDR2 is YFSETQ. V dropped 1 base and J dropped 2 bases, with 9 bases sitting between them. This CDR3 spans 14 amino acids. The CDR3 region is CASSLLDGNYGYTF. CDR3 in DNA: TGCGCCAGCAGCTTGCTGGACGGAAACTATGGCTACACCTTC.

The chain links TRBV7-6 to TRBJ1-6; D perhaps matches TRBD1 (6 bases). This CDR3 comprises 15 residues. In germline, CDR1 is SGHVS, CDR2 FNYEAQ. V gave up 5 bases and J gave up 10 bases, with 18 bases separating them. The CDR3 here is CASSLDRPPGSPLHF. In DNA, the CDR3 is TGTGCCAGCAGCCTAGACAGGCCTCCAGGATCACCCCTCCACTTT.

The J gene is TRBJ2-1, the V gene TRBV7-2; 8 nucleotides agree with TRBD2. The CDR3 has 16 amino acids. Trimming took 7 bases from V and 1 from J; bases not matched to a gene: 9. Germline assignment: CDR1 SGHTA and CDR2 FQGNSA. For the CDR3, the DNA is TGTGCCAGCACCCCCGGGGGGGGATTATCCTACAATGAGCAGTTCTTC. Translation gives CASTPGGGLSYNEQFF.

The CDR3 is CASSLEISTDTQYF. CDR3 nucleotides: TGTGCCAGCAGCTTGGAAATCAGCACAGATACGCAGTATTTT. The gene calls are TRBV5-5 and TRBJ2-3; no clear D. This CDR3 is built from 14 residues. The V end was cut by 0 bases, the J end by 0 bases, with 5 bases between. Germline V CDR1 and CDR2: SGHKS, YYEKEE (reference sequence).